This T cell receptor beta chain was retrieved from a study of memory CD4+ T cells and cytomegalovirus serostatus. Single viable CD3+CD4+CD8-CD45RO+ cells were sorted as the memory CD4+ T cells. CMV serostatus came from serum IgG against pp150, pp28, p38, p52. Total CD4+ T cells were enriched by CD4 positive selection. The data were produced by immunoSEQ multiplex PCR, yet TCRdb's version contains in-frame clones alone and is incomplete. This table holds about 48,000 clones, around 80% found once. As to this clone: Antigen: not known.

Study-level points and caveats: Repertoires predicted CMV serostatus with median bootstrapped AUC of around 0.96. The CMV-associated TCR signature appears largely within the CD4+ memory repertoire.

Sequencing input: memory CD4+ T cells from blood. The origin of this receptor is an adult in good health and CMV-seronegative.

CDR3 nucleotide sequence: TGTGCCAACGCGTCTGGACAGGGAGGGAACACTGAAGCTTTCTTT. Its protein product is CANASGQGGNTEAFF. V usage is TRBV5-4 and J usage is TRBJ1-1, with TRBD1 identical over 8 bases. This CDR3 comprises 15 residues. Germline V gives CDR1 SGHNT, CDR2 YYREEE (reference sequence). After removal of 9 bases from V and 1 base from J, the junction contained 11 bases not matched to a gene.